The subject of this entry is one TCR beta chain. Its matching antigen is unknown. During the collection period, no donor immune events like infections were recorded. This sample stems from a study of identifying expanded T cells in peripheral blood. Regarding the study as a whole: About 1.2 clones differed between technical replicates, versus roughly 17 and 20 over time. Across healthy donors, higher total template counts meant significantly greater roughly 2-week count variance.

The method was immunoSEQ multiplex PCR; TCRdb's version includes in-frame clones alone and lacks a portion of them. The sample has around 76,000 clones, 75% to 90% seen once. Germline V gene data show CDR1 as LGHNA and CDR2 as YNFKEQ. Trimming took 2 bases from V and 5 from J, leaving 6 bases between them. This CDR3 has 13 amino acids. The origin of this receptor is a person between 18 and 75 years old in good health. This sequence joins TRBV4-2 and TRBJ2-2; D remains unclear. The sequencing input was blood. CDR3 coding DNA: TGTGCCAGCAGCCAATTCCAGACCGGGGAGCTGTTTTTT. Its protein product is CASSQFQTGELFF.